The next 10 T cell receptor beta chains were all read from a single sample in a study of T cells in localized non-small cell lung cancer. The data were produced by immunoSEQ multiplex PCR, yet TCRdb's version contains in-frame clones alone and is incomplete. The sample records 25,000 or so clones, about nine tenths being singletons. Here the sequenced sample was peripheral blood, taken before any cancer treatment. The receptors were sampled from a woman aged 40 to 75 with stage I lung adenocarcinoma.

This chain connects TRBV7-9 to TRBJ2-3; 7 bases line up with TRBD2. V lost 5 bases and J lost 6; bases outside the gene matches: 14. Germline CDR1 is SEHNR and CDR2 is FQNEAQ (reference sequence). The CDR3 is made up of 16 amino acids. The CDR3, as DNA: TGTGCCAGCAGCGCAGTAACGGGACTACGGGGGGATACGCAGTATTTT. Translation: CASSAVTGLRGDTQYF.

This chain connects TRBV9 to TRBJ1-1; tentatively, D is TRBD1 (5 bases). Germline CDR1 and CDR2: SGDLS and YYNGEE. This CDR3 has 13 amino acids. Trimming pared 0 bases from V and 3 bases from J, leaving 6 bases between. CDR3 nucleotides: TGTGCCAGCAGCGTAGAAGGGGACACTGAAGCTTTCTTT. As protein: CASSVEGDTEAFF.

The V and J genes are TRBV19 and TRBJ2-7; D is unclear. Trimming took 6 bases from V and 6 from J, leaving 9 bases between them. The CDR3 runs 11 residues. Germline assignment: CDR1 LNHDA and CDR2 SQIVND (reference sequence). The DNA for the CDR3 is TGTGCCAGTAGGGGTTTGGGCGAGCAGTACTTC. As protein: CASRGLGEQYF.

CDR3 protein: CAWGPAETQYF. The CDR3 nucleotides read TGTGCCTGGGGCCCCGCAGAGACCCAGTACTTC. This sequence joins TRBV30 and TRBJ2-5; D remains ambiguous. This CDR3 has 11 amino acids. CDR1 GTSNPN and CDR2 SVGIG come from the germline V gene (reference sequence). V lost 5 bases and J 4 bases, leaving 8 bases between the germline ends.

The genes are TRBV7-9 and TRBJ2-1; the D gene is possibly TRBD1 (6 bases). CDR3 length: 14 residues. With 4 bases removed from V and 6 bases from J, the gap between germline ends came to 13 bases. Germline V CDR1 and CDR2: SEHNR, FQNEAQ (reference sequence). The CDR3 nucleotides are TGTGCCAGCAGCTCGTACAGGGCTCTCAATGAGCAGTTCTTC. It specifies CASSSYRALNEQFF.

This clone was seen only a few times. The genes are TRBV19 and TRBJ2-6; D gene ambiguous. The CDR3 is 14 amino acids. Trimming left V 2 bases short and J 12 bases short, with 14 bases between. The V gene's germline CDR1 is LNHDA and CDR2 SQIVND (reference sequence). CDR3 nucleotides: TGTGCCAGTAGTATATCGTATGGTTCTCCCGTCCTGACTTTC. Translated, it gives CASSISYGSPVLTF.

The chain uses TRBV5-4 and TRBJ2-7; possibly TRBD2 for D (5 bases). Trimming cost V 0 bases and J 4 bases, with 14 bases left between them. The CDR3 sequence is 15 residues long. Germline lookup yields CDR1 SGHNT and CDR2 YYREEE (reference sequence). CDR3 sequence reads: CASSLGSVGVYEQYF. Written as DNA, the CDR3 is TGTGCCAGCAGCTTGGGTTCCGTCGGGGTATACGAGCAGTACTTC.

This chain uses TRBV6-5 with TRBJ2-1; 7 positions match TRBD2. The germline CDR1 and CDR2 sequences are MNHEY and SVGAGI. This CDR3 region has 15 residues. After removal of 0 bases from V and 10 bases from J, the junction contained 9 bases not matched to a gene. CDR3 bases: TGTGCCAGCAGTTACTCACGGACTAGTCTCGGCGAGCAGTTCTTC. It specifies CASSYSRTSLGEQFF.

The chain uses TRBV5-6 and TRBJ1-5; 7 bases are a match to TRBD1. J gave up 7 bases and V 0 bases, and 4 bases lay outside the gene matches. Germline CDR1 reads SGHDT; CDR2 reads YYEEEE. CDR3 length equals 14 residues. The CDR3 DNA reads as TGTGCCAGCAGCTTGGGACAGGGTAGGCAGCCCCAGCATTTT. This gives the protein CASSLGQGRQPQHF.

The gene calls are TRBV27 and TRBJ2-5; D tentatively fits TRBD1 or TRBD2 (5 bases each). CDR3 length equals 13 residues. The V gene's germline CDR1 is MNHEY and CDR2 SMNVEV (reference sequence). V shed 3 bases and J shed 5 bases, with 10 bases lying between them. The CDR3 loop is CASSLIGEETQYF. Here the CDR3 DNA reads TGTGCCAGCAGTTTGATAGGGGAGGAGACCCAGTACTTC.